This TCR beta chain was profiled in a study of shared clonotypes between healthy human individuals. Losses at the gene ends were 6 bases for V and 8 bases for J; bases not matched to a gene: 8. Germline lookup yields CDR1 MNHNY and CDR2 SVGAGI (reference sequence). CDR3 length equals 14 residues. This table comes from immunoSEQ multiplex PCR, and its TCRdb copy is limited to in-frame clones, with some not included. The data contain some 2 million clones, approximately 95% of them seen just once; the ten biggest clones take up around 0.13%. The chain is built from TRBV6-6 and TRBJ2-1; 9 bases align to TRBD1. The origin of this receptor is a man younger than 35 in good health. Sequenced: naive CD4+ T cells sorted from blood. Subset denoted: CD45RA+ positively selected. In nucleotides, the CDR3 is TGTGCCAGCAGCCCACAGGGGGCATTATATGAGCAGTTCTTC. Its translation is CASSPQGALYEQFF.